These 13 T cell receptor beta chains share one sample of origin, sequenced in a study of T cells after yellow fever vaccination. TCRdb re-analysed the 5' RACE reads in MiXCR, keeping a single row per CDR3 protein. The data show over 300,000 distinct CDR3 sequences, around 7% seen once. The sequencing used PBMCs, collected 45 days after the first yellow fever vaccination. These receptors came from a man between 18 and 35 years old who received the YFV17D yellow fever vaccine.

This clonotype came up a few times. The chain's CDR3 is CASSYVGGGYTF. CDR3 sequence (DNA): TGTGCCAGCAGCTACGTGGGCGGTGGCTACACCTTC. The chain has TRBV7-9 and TRBJ1-2, with D unresolved. This CDR3 region has 12 residues. Germline V gene data show CDR1 as SEHNR and CDR2 as FQNEAQ (reference sequence). V lost 4 bases and J 7 bases, leaving 10 bases between the germline ends.

The chain combines TRBV7-2 with TRBJ2-2; unclear D gene. There are 14 residues in the CDR3. Germline V gene sequence: CDR1 SGHTA, CDR2 FQGNSA. The ends were cut back, 7 bases at V and 5 bases at J, with 14 bases in the middle. CDR3 sequence reads: CASTSETETGELFF. DNA of the CDR3: TGTGCCAGCACCAGTGAGACGGAAACCGGGGAGCTGTTTTTT. The full variable domain, with the rest looked up from reference TRBV7-2 and TRBJ2-2, is GAGVSQSPSNKVTEKGKDVELRCDPISGHTALYWYRQSLGQGLEFLIYFQGNSAPDKSGLPSDRFSAERTGGSVSTLTIQRTQQEDSAVYLCASTSETETGELFFGEGSRLTVL.

The rearrangement uses TRBV7-7 and TRBJ2-1; D may be TRBD2 (6 bases). CDR3 length: 16 residues. The V gene lost 5 bases and the J gene lost 0 bases, with 14 bases spanning the gap. The germline V gene has CDR1 SSHAT and CDR2 FNYEAQ (reference sequence). CDR3 DNA: TGTGCCAGCAGCGCGGGGCGTAGAACCTCCTACAATGAGCAGTTCTTC. Translating gives CASSAGRRTSYNEQFF.

The gene calls are TRBV5-8 and TRBJ2-3; D remains ambiguous. Germline-derived CDR1 and CDR2 are SGHTS and YDEGEE. V gave up 4 bases and J gave up 6 bases, with 12 bases separating them. The CDR3 extends over 13 amino acids. CDR3 bases: TGTGCCAGCAGCCACCCGGGCCCCGATACGCAGTATTTT. It encodes CASSHPGPDTQYF.

The chain combines TRBV6-2 or TRBV6-3 with TRBJ2-6, with a tentative D call TRBD1 (5 bases). CDR3 length: 17 amino acids. From germline, CDR1 is MNHEY and CDR2 SVGEGT. V shed 8 bases and J shed 1 base, with 18 bases lying between them. DNA of the CDR3: TGTGCCAGCGATCCAGGGTACGGAGTGTCTGGGGCCAACGTCCTGACTTTC. Its translation is CASDPGYGVSGANVLTF.

The V call is TRBV28, the J call TRBJ2-2, with unresolved D. This CDR3 region has 16 residues. V shed 5 bases and J shed 0 bases, with 13 bases lying between them. Germline-derived CDR1 and CDR2 are MDHEN and SYDVKM. The CDR3 loop is CASSLFSASNTGELFF. CDR3 nucleotide sequence: TGTGCCAGCAGTCTTTTCAGTGCTTCGAACACCGGGGAGCTGTTTTTT.

The chain couples TRBV10-3 to TRBJ1-2; unclear D gene. CDR1 is ENHRY and CDR2 is SYGVKD in the germline V gene. CDR3 length: 16 residues. Deletions cut 3 bases from V and 0 bases from J, with 14 bases between. CDR3 nucleotides: TGTGCCATCAGTGACTCGAACGTCTCACCTAACTATGGCTACACCTTC. Protein sequence: CAISDSNVSPNYGYTF.

This sequence joins TRBV5-5 and TRBJ2-7; 7 positions match TRBD1. Germline-derived CDR1 and CDR2 are SGHKS and YYEKEE (reference sequence). The CDR3 is made up of 15 amino acids. Losses at the gene ends were 0 bases for V and 5 bases for J; bases not matched to a gene: 8. CDR3 sequence: CASSLAGTAGDEQYV. The CDR3 DNA is TGTGCCAGCAGCTTGGCCGGGACAGCTGGGGACGAGCAGTACGTC.

This clonotype was detected ten times or more. The chain uses TRBV27 and TRBJ2-7, with D maybe TRBD2 (6 bases). V lost 6 bases and J lost 2, with 17 bases in between. Looked up from germline, CDR1 is MNHEY and CDR2 is SMNVEV (reference sequence). CDR3 length equals 15 residues. This CDR3 is CASSSRGVGPYEQYF. DNA for the CDR3: TGTGCCAGCAGCTCTCGCGGGGTGGGGCCCTACGAGCAGTACTTC.

The V gene is TRBV12-3 or TRBV12-4, the J gene TRBJ2-1; TRBD2 matches at 11 bases. V lost 7 bases to trimming and J lost 0 bases; unmatched junction nucleotides: 5. The CDR3 covers 16 residues. The CDR3 spells CASKLSGGVSYNEQFF. The CDR3 DNA is TGTGCCAGCAAACTTAGCGGGGGGGTCTCCTACAATGAGCAGTTCTTC.

This clonotype was observed a handful of times. V gene TRBV24-1 combines with J gene TRBJ1-2, with D perhaps matching TRBD1 (5 bases). CDR1 KGHDR and CDR2 SFDVKD come from the germline V gene. Trimming cost V 2 bases and J 6 bases, with 12 bases left between them. The CDR3 has 14 residues. The CDR3 DNA reads as TGTGCCACCAGTGATTCTGACAGCGGACATGGCTACACCTTC. Encoded protein: CATSDSDSGHGYTF.

This clonotype was counted a few times. V is TRBV5-1 and J is TRBJ2-7, with TRBD1 matching 8 bases. The CDR3 consists of 14 residues. The J segment lost 0 bases and the V segment lost 3 bases, leaving 2 bases of the junction unmatched. Germline V gene sequence: CDR1 SGHRS, CDR2 YFSETQ. CDR3 sequence reads: CASSYTGGSYEQYV. CDR3 DNA: TGCGCCAGCAGCTACACAGGGGGCTCCTACGAGCAGTACGTC.

This chain links TRBV20-1 with TRBJ1-4; no clear D gene. The V and J ends lost 0 bases and 8 bases respectively, with 13 bases between them. This CDR3 region has 14 residues. Germline CDR1 and CDR2: DFQATT and SNEGSKA (reference sequence). This chain's CDR3 is CSARDIRREEKLFF. In DNA, the CDR3 is TGCAGTGCTAGAGATATAAGGAGAGAAGAAAAACTGTTTTTT.